This paragraph covers one T cell receptor beta chain sequence. Its antigen is not yet known. Base quality data are lacking; no much larger clone is found one base away. Libraries were made using the immunoSEQ multiplex PCR assay. For TCR sequencing, RNA was extracted from every sample and reverse transcribed into cDNA to serve as template. SuperScript III was used to make first-strand cDNA, primed with a 2:1 mix of oligo-dT and random hexamers. A synthetic immune receptor repertoire was used to measure amplification bias, and any remaining bias was corrected computationally. The authors' analysis ran thus. Raw reads were preprocessed to remove errors, and CDR3 was defined by IMGT conventions from the conserved cysteine to phenylalanine. Clonality was computed by normalizing Shannon entropy by log2 of the number of productive unique TCRs and subtracting the result from 1. CD4 or CD8 identity of scalp clones was inferred by cross-referencing scalp TCRbeta sequences with sorted blood CD4 and CD8 repertoires. This is the immuneACCESS table as TCRdb keeps it, with only in-frame sequences that have V and J called. A part of the clones is gone; compared with another copy, unresolved V genes explain less than half, and the rest is unexplained. V and J calls and clone size are given by that table; D and trimming were obtained from the DNA. A total of 170,000 or so clones appear in this sample, 55% to 75% of them only once. In total, the top ten clones hold about 0.94% of the sample.

The sample's time point label is to be understood as: around 29 days on oral tofacitinib. The treatment or condition label for this specimen denotes: oral pan-JAK inhibitor, 5-10 mg twice daily. Peripheral blood and lesional scalp punch biopsies were obtained from patients with alopecia areata. PBMCs were isolated by density centrifugation and stained for CD3, CD4 and CD8, and CD4+ and CD8+ T cells were sorted on a FACSAria. The data were obtained in a study of CD8+ T cells in alopecia areata listed by TCRdb under 2018. At the level of the whole study: The treated patients, all with moderate-to-severe alopecia areata, were enrolled in an open-label pilot trial of oral tofacitinib given at 5 to 10 mg twice daily. Tofacitinib was administered for 6 to 18 months, and 6 months of follow-up off drug were then conducted to assess delayed response and recurrence. The SALT score, which quantifies the percentage of affected scalp surface area, was used to measure disease severity in treated patients. The study used high-throughput TCRbeta sequencing to examine T cell clonal expansion in alopecia areata, in both the C3H/HeJ mouse model and human patients. Human TCRbeta sequencing covered scalp tissue and sorted CD4+ and CD8+ peripheral blood T cells from patchy and totalis/universalis alopecia areata patients and healthy controls. Patients on tofacitinib were biopsied at baseline and after 4 and 24 weeks of treatment, and several of the patients also had a later scalp biopsy. Scalp clonality was compared across normal scalp (n=4), patchy alopecia areata scalp (n=8), and alopecia totalis/universalis scalp (n=8). RNA was extracted with the PAXgene miRNA kit for fixed scalp, the miRNeasy kit for PBMCs, and the RNeasy kit for mouse skin. TCRbeta CDR3 regions were amplified by immunoSEQ multiplex PCR using 35 Vbeta forward and 13 Jbeta reverse primers. Study-level results and caveats: Because the treated cohort was small and had only one nonresponder, larger studies are needed to examine links between baseline CD8+ expansion and response. Scalp TCR repertoire analysis is complicated because resident alphabeta T cells in normal human skin are also sequenced, whereas mouse skin is dominated by gammadelta T cells. Compared with normal scalp, lesional scalp, particularly in alopecia totalis/universalis, had higher clonality and more expanded CD8+ clones, which suggests antigenic drive. Shared TCR sequences between patients were less evident than in mice, which may be partly attributable to HLA diversity in the patient population. Tofacitinib significantly lowered scalp clonality and the number of expanded CD8+ clones among the top 100 scalp clones. Many expanded lesional clones persisted in scalp and blood during tofacitinib treatment, which may partly explain relapse after stopping treatment.

The V and J ends are trimmed by 5 bases and 0 bases, leaving 11 bases between them. CDR1 SGHTA and CDR2 FQGNSA are derived from the germline V gene. The CDR3 runs 14 amino acids, cysteine and phenylalanine included. The DNA shown is the 42-base CDR3, in frame from base 1. The TCR comes from a human donor with alopecia areata. The sample was CD4+ T cells sorted from blood, taken at week 4, from a patient treated with tofacitinib. Here the chain combines TRBV7-2 and TRBJ2-7; D gene: possibly TRBD2, on 6 matching bases. The nucleotides read TGTGCCAGCAGCGTCGGGGGTAGCTCCTACGAGCAGTACTTC. It translates to CASSVGGSSYEQYF.